These T cell receptor beta chains were read from a single sample in a study of radiation and T cells in renal cell carcinoma. Sequencing used immunoSEQ multiplex PCR; TCRdb keeps in-frame clones, though not all of them. The sample records roughly 140,000 clones, about 91% being singletons. This sample comprised blood, obtained from a patient whose treatment included radiotherapy and nephrectomy. All receptors come from a woman aged 45-60 years with renal cell carcinoma. CDR3s include the opening cysteine and the closing phenylalanine or tryptophan. Each record gives: CDR3 length, V gene, clone size, D gene, J gene, CDR3 protein, CDR3 DNA. D genes are given only for firm matches. Rows may omit the clone size; those that give it use once, few, many or a size class.

14	TRBV13	-	TRBD1	TRBJ1-2	CASSQLDREYGYTF	TGTGCCAGCAGCCAGCTAGACAGGGAGTATGGCTACACCTTC
15	TRBV18	-	-	TRBJ2-3	CASSPRQDSTDTQYF	TGTGCCAGCTCACCTAGGCAGGACAGCACAGATACGCAGTATTTT
13	TRBV4-1	few	-	TRBJ1-4	CASMDISNEKLFF	TGCGCCAGCATGGATATTTCAAATGAAAAACTGTTTTTT
15	TRBV5-1	once	TRBD1	TRBJ2-5	CASSWDSPDQETQYF	TGCGCCAGCAGCTGGGACAGCCCAGACCAAGAGACCCAGTACTTC
13	TRBV5-1	-	-	TRBJ1-2	CASSLVQGYGYTF	TGCGCCAGCAGCTTGGTTCAAGGCTATGGCTACACCTTC
11	TRBV30	-	-	TRBJ2-7	CAWGRGYEQYF	TGTGCCTGGGGCCGGGGGTACGAGCAGTACTTC
19	TRBV5-8	-	-	TRBJ1-5	CASSLEGGVDFFSNQPQHF	TGTGCCAGCAGCTTGGAGGGAGGGGTTGATTTCTTTAGCAATCAGCCCCAGCATTTT
19	TRBV12-5	-	-	TRBJ1-1	CASGLVLIPDSFRNTEAFF	TGTGCTAGTGGTTTGGTCTTGATCCCCGATTCATTCCGGAACACTGAAGCTTTCTTT
13	TRBV5-1	-	-	TRBJ2-5	CASSSLLTGSLDF	TGCGCCAGCAGCTCGTTATTGACCGGGTCCCTAGACTTC
11	TRBV29-1	-	-	TRBJ2-7	CSASDSYEQYF	TGCAGCGCTTCGGACAGCTACGAGCAGTACTTC
14	TRBV19	-	-	TRBJ2-1	CASIGTPDRNEQFF	TGTGCCAGTATAGGGACTCCGGATCGGAATGAGCAGTTCTTC
12	TRBV29-1	-	-	TRBJ2-1	CSSPRTGAEQFF	TGCAGCTCACCCCGCACGGGGGCCGAGCAGTTCTTC
13	TRBV4-3	-	-	TRBJ1-2	CASSQDLNGGYTF	TGCGCCAGCAGCCAAGATTTGAACGGGGGCTACACCTTC
15	TRBV2	once	TRBD1	TRBJ2-1	CASRATGGAYNEQFF	TGTGCCAGCAGGGCGACAGGGGGCGCCTACAATGAGCAGTTCTTC
17	TRBV7-9	-	TRBD1	TRBJ1-3	CASSSETGTGFRNTIYF	TGTGCCAGCAGCTCCGAAACGGGGACAGGGTTTAGAAACACCATATATTTT
16	TRBV5-1	-	TRBD1	TRBJ2-3	CASRLTRDSSTDTQYF	TGCGCCAGCAGGTTGACTCGGGACAGTAGCACAGATACGCAGTATTTT
15	TRBV5-4	-	TRBD1	TRBJ2-1	CASSLEGASYNEQFF	TGTGCCAGCAGCTTGGAGGGGGCATCCTACAATGAGCAGTTCTTC
13	TRBV29-1	-	TRBD1	TRBJ2-2	CSVGDSLPGELFF	TGCAGCGTGGGGGACAGTCTTCCCGGGGAGCTGTTTTTT
13	TRBV9	-	-	TRBJ1-5	CASSVGEDQPQHF	TGTGCCAGCAGCGTAGGGGAGGATCAGCCCCAGCATTTT
16	TRBV7-9	-	TRBD2	TRBJ2-7	CASSLLSSGSSYEQYF	TGTGCCAGCAGCTTACTCTCTAGCGGGTCCTCCTACGAGCAGTACTTC
14	TRBV6-1	few	-	TRBJ1-1	CASNSPEGNTEAFF	TGTGCCAGCAATTCTCCTGAGGGGAACACTGAAGCTTTCTTT
17	TRBV5-6	-	-	TRBJ2-5	CASSLGPSLWVQETQYF	TGTGCCAGCAGCTTGGGCCCCTCGCTGTGGGTTCAAGAGACCCAGTACTTC
15	TRBV6-5	-	-	TRBJ1-1	CASSYSMGMNTEAFF	TGTGCCAGCAGTTACTCGATGGGTATGAACACTGAAGCTTTCTTT
14	TRBV12-5	-	-	TRBJ1-5	CASGDSYGNQPQHF	TGTGCTAGTGGCGATTCGTACGGCAATCAGCCCCAGCATTTT
12	TRBV7-6	-	-	TRBJ2-2	CASSPSNGELFF	TGTGCCAGCAGCCCCTCGAATGGGGAGCTGTTTTTT
17	TRBV7-9	-	TRBD2	TRBJ2-1	CASSLVAGGSSYNEQFF	TGTGCCAGCAGCTTAGTAGCGGGGGGGAGCTCCTACAATGAGCAGTTCTTC
12	TRBV25-1	-	-	TRBJ1-2	CASSPPIGGYTF	TGTGCCAGCAGTCCCCCCATCGGTGGCTACACCTTC
15	TRBV6-5	-	-	TRBJ2-5	CASRLHGTAQETQYF	TGTGCCAGCAGACTCCATGGGACGGCCCAAGAGACCCAGTACTTC
15	TRBV25-1	-	-	TRBJ2-6	CASSPQGSGANVLTF	TGTGCCAGCAGTCCTCAGGGCTCTGGGGCCAACGTCCTGACTTTC
15	TRBV19	-	-	TRBJ2-1	CASSIGPPSYNEQFF	TGTGCCAGTAGTATTGGGCCCCCTTCCTACAATGAGCAGTTCTTC
12	TRBV6-1	-	TRBD1	TRBJ1-4	CASTLDRVKLFF	TGTGCCAGCACCCTGGACAGGGTTAAACTGTTTTTT
13	TRBV7-9	-	-	TRBJ1-3	CASSHSDGNTIYF	TGTGCCAGCAGCCACAGTGATGGAAACACCATATATTTT
16	TRBV7-8	-	TRBD1	TRBJ2-1	CASRRQGFPSYNEQFF	TGTGCCAGCAGGAGACAGGGGTTCCCTTCCTACAATGAGCAGTTCTTC
13	TRBV19	-	-	TRBJ1-1	CASSNGGLGEAFF	TGTGCCAGTAGTAATGGGGGTTTAGGTGAAGCTTTCTTT
15	TRBV7-3	-	TRBD1	TRBJ2-1	CASSRRDRDYNEQFF	TGTGCCAGCAGCCGCCGGGACAGGGACTACAATGAGCAGTTCTTC
15	TRBV6-5	-	-	TRBJ1-6	CASSFLADTNSPLHF	TGTGCCAGCAGTTTTCTGGCCGATACGAATTCACCCCTCCACTTT
13	TRBV6-1	-	-	TRBJ1-1	CASSEAKPSEAFF	TGTGCCAGCAGTGAAGCGAAACCCTCTGAAGCTTTCTTT
15	TRBV19	-	-	TRBJ1-2	CASSIRDPPLYGYTF	TGTGCCAGTAGTATTAGAGACCCCCCACTCTATGGCTACACCTTC
16	TRBV5-4	-	TRBD1	TRBJ1-6	CASSPGTAKGNSPLHF	TGTGCCAGCAGCCCCGGGACAGCTAAAGGGAATTCACCCCTCCACTTT
15	TRBV5-1	-	-	TRBJ2-2	CASSFPGAPTGELFF	TGCGCCAGCAGCTTTCCAGGGGCGCCAACCGGGGAGCTGTTTTTT
12	TRBV5-1	-	-	TRBJ2-7	CASARTSYEQYF	TGCGCCAGCGCACGGACTTCCTACGAGCAGTACTTC
13	TRBV7-7	few	-	TRBJ2-1	CASSPTHANEQFF	TGTGCTAGCAGCCCAACACATGCCAATGAGCAGTTCTTC
14	TRBV6-5	-	-	TRBJ1-1	CASSYRGTNTEAFF	TGTGCCAGCAGTTACCGGGGGACGAACACTGAAGCTTTCTTT
12	TRBV5-1	-	-	TRBJ2-3	CASSLASDTQYF	TGCGCCAGCAGCTTGGCCTCAGATACGCAGTATTTT
13	TRBV5-1	-	-	TRBJ1-5	CASSPDSNQPQHF	TGCGCCAGCAGCCCCGACAGCAATCAGCCCCAGCATTTT
12	TRBV2	-	-	TRBJ2-7	CASSVSSYEQYF	TGTGCCAGCAGTGTCAGCTCCTACGAGCAGTACTTC
13	TRBV29-1	-	-	TRBJ1-2	CSSALATDYGYTF	TGCAGCTCCGCCCTAGCCACTGACTATGGCTACACCTTC